This T cell receptor (beta chain) was recovered during a study of identical twins. MiXCR, run by TCRdb on the 5' RACE reads, gives a single entry per CDR3 protein. This table holds approximately 530,000 distinct CDR3 sequences, about a fifth found once. V shed 2 bases, J shed 3 bases, and the junction held 15 bases outside the gene matches. The CDR3 contains 20 residues. A further study also used this sample, focusing on yellow fever vaccine responses in identical twins.

J is TRBJ2-2 and V is TRBV12-3 or TRBV12-4, with 10 positions matching TRBD2. The sample was CD4+ T cells sorted from blood. This receptor was identified in a woman aged 18-29 years in good health. CDR3 residues: CASSLRSGRAFLDDTGELFF. Here the CDR3 DNA reads TGTGCCAGCAGTTTACGGAGCGGGAGGGCCTTTTTGGATGACACCGGGGAGCTGTTTTTT.